Each of the 2 T cell receptor beta chains below was sequenced from the same sample in a study of T cell responses to AZD1222 COVID-19 vaccine (dated by TCRdb to the early 2020s). Libraries were constructed by the immunoSEQ multiplex PCR assay. Imported from immuneACCESS, the table was reduced by TCRdb to in-frame sequences with V and J called. These copies leave out some clones; in studies compared against another copy, an unresolved V gene accounts for under half, and the cause of the remainder is not known. The sample contains about 120,000 clones, 75% to 95% of them found a single time. The top ten hold 4.2% of the sample. The sample's time point, from its label and the paper: about 28 days (+/-7) after the second vaccine dose. The treatment or condition label, read with the paper, signifies: meningococcal conjugate vaccine given as trial control. The starting material was peripheral blood, obtained 28 days after the second dose of the MenACWY control vaccine. The source of these receptors is an adult who received the MenACWY meningococcal vaccine as a control.

The chain links TRBV18 to TRBJ2-7; a possible D gene is TRBD1 (5 bases). V was trimmed by 3 bases and J by 2 bases, leaving 17 bases between them. This CDR3 comprises 16 residues. CDR1 and CDR2 from the germline V gene are KGHSH and LQKENI. The CDR3 here is CASSPVAQGLAYEQYF. CDR3 nucleotide sequence: TGTGCCAGCTCACCTGTTGCGCAGGGCCTAGCCTACGAGCAGTACTTC.

The gene calls are TRBV4-3 and TRBJ1-5; D may be TRBD1 (6 bases). Germline-derived CDR1 and CDR2 are LGHNA and YSLEER. V dropped 0 bases and J dropped 7 bases, with 16 bases sitting between them. This CDR3 contains 16 residues. In DNA, the CDR3 is TGCGCCAGCAGCCAAGATCGTTTACAGGGCGGACAGCCCCAGCATTTT. It is translated as CASSQDRLQGGQPQHF.